The rows below give T cell receptor beta chains drawn from one sample of a study of shared clonotypes between healthy human individuals. Produced via immunoSEQ multiplex PCR; TCRdb's table is partial and in-frame only. This table holds hundreds of thousands of clones, nearly 98% found once. Sequences were obtained from naive CD8+ T cells sorted from blood. These receptors all stem from a man between 25 and 39 years old in good health. Both conserved end residues are part of each CDR3. The order of the fields is clone size, J gene, V gene, D gene, CDR3 protein, CDR3 DNA. D genes are given only for firm matches. A row's size may be missing; if present it is once, few, many or a size class.

clone size: -; J gene: TRBJ2-7; V gene: TRBV7-6; D gene: TRBD2; CDR3 protein: CASSLDSPLAAYEQYF; CDR3 DNA: TGTGCCAGCAGCTTAGACAGTCCCCTAGCGGCCTACGAGCAGTACTTC
clone size: -; J gene: TRBJ2-2; V gene: TRBV11-3; D gene: -; CDR3 protein: CASSLGAGSHTGELFF; CDR3 DNA: TGTGCCAGCAGCTTAGGGGCGGGCTCTCACACCGGGGAGCTGTTTTTT
clone size: -; J gene: TRBJ2-7; V gene: TRBV7-9; D gene: TRBD2; CDR3 protein: CAINKPGLPTYEQYF; CDR3 DNA: TGTGCCATTAACAAACCGGGACTACCGACCTACGAGCAGTACTTC
clone size: -; J gene: TRBJ2-7; V gene: TRBV27; D gene: TRBD1; CDR3 protein: CASSRQGRSWEQYF; CDR3 DNA: TGTGCCAGCAGTCGACAGGGGAGGAGCTGGGAGCAGTACTTC
clone size: -; J gene: TRBJ2-7; V gene: TRBV28; D gene: TRBD2; CDR3 protein: CASLGGTRVHEQYF; CDR3 DNA: TGTGCCAGCCTGGGAGGGACTAGGGTCCACGAGCAGTACTTC
clone size: -; J gene: TRBJ1-2; V gene: TRBV5-8; D gene: -; CDR3 protein: CASSLGPDIVGYTF; CDR3 DNA: TGTGCCAGCAGCTTGGGCCCGGACATCGTCGGTTACACCTTC
clone size: -; J gene: TRBJ2-7; V gene: TRBV7-9; D gene: TRBD1; CDR3 protein: CGILGAEGGPEQYF; CDR3 DNA: TGTGGGATCCTCGGGGCGGAAGGGGGCCCCGAGCAGTACTTC
clone size: -; J gene: TRBJ2-7; V gene: TRBV9; D gene: -; CDR3 protein: CASSVDQNYEQYF; CDR3 DNA: TGTGCCAGCAGTGTTGACCAAAATTACGAGCAGTACTTC
clone size: -; J gene: TRBJ2-7; V gene: TRBV2; D gene: -; CDR3 protein: CASSEESYEQYF; CDR3 DNA: TGTGCCAGCAGTGAAGAAAGCTACGAGCAGTACTTC
clone size: -; J gene: TRBJ2-3; V gene: TRBV7-6; D gene: TRBD2; CDR3 protein: CASSRGLAGGTDTQYF; CDR3 DNA: TGTGCCAGCAGCCGCGGACTAGCGGGAGGGACAGATACGCAGTATTTT
clone size: once; J gene: TRBJ2-3; V gene: TRBV7-9; D gene: -; CDR3 protein: CASSERDRRTDTQYF; CDR3 DNA: TGTGCCAGCAGCGAGCGGGACAGACGCACAGATACGCAGTATTTT
clone size: -; J gene: TRBJ1-5; V gene: TRBV27; D gene: TRBD1; CDR3 protein: CASSPRRDRDSNQPQHF; CDR3 DNA: TGTGCCAGCAGTCCCCGCCGGGACAGAGATAGCAATCAGCCCCAGCATTTT
clone size: -; J gene: TRBJ2-7; V gene: TRBV2; D gene: TRBD1; CDR3 protein: CASSPNRGYEQYF; CDR3 DNA: TGTGCCAGCAGCCCCAACAGGGGATACGAGCAGTACTTC
clone size: -; J gene: TRBJ2-1; V gene: TRBV18; D gene: TRBD1; CDR3 protein: CASSPDRGLSYNEQFF; CDR3 DNA: TGTGCCAGCTCACCAGACAGGGGCCTCTCCTACAATGAGCAGTTCTTC
clone size: once; J gene: TRBJ2-1; V gene: TRBV5-4; D gene: -; CDR3 protein: CASSSRLAGNNEQFF; CDR3 DNA: TGTGCCAGCAGCTCCCGGCTGGCGGGAAACAATGAGCAGTTCTTC
clone size: once; J gene: TRBJ2-7; V gene: TRBV4-2; D gene: -; CDR3 protein: CASSQVGSDGAYF; CDR3 DNA: TGTGCCAGCAGCCAAGTAGGCTCCGACGGGGCGTACTTC
clone size: once; J gene: TRBJ2-3; V gene: TRBV7-6; D gene: -; CDR3 protein: CASSLPLADTQYF; CDR3 DNA: TGTGCCAGCAGCTTACCCTTAGCAGATACGCAGTATTTT
clone size: -; J gene: TRBJ1-5; V gene: TRBV14; D gene: -; CDR3 protein: CASSQGFQPQHF; CDR3 DNA: TGTGCCAGCAGCCAAGGTTTCCAGCCCCAGCATTTT
clone size: once; J gene: TRBJ2-1; V gene: TRBV7-6; D gene: TRBD1; CDR3 protein: CASSLTGQLNNEQFF; CDR3 DNA: TGTGCCAGCAGCTTAACGGGACAGTTAAACAATGAGCAGTTCTTC
clone size: -; J gene: TRBJ2-5; V gene: TRBV7-9; D gene: TRBD2; CDR3 protein: CASSLTGTTSLTQYF; CDR3 DNA: TGTGCCAGCAGCCTTACCGGGACTACATCTCTAACCCAGTACTTC
clone size: -; J gene: TRBJ1-2; V gene: TRBV7-2; D gene: -; CDR3 protein: CASSEPPRGPNYGYTF; CDR3 DNA: TGTGCCAGCAGCGAACCTCCAAGGGGCCCTAACTATGGCTACACCTTC
clone size: -; J gene: TRBJ2-1; V gene: TRBV28; D gene: -; CDR3 protein: CASSLLVGLSYNEQFF; CDR3 DNA: TGTGCCAGCAGTTTACTAGTAGGGCTCTCCTACAATGAGCAGTTCTTC
clone size: -; J gene: TRBJ2-7; V gene: TRBV5-1; D gene: TRBD1; CDR3 protein: CASSFTTGSSYEQYF; CDR3 DNA: TGCGCTAGCAGCTTTACGACAGGGAGCTCCTACGAGCAGTACTTC
clone size: -; J gene: TRBJ2-5; V gene: TRBV5-8; D gene: TRBD1; CDR3 protein: CASIDRGFTSTQYF; CDR3 DNA: TGTGCCAGCATAGACAGGGGGTTTACCTCGACCCAGTACTTC
clone size: -; J gene: TRBJ2-1; V gene: TRBV7-2; D gene: TRBD2; CDR3 protein: CASSFGTSGRPSSYNEQFF; CDR3 DNA: TGTGCCAGCAGCTTTGGGACTAGCGGGAGGCCTAGCTCCTACAATGAGCAGTTCTTC
clone size: -; J gene: TRBJ2-5; V gene: TRBV7-7; D gene: -; CDR3 protein: CASSLVDSWGETQYF; CDR3 DNA: TGTGCTAGCAGCTTAGTTGACAGCTGGGGCGAGACCCAGTACTTC
clone size: -; J gene: TRBJ2-7; V gene: TRBV19; D gene: -; CDR3 protein: CASSIGSSSYEQYF; CDR3 DNA: TGTGCCAGTAGTATCGGGTCTAGCTCCTACGAGCAGTACTTC
clone size: once; J gene: TRBJ2-7; V gene: TRBV10-1; D gene: TRBD1; CDR3 protein: CASRYTRTGTLRAQYF; CDR3 DNA: TGCGCCAGCAGGTACACTCGGACAGGGACTCTACGTGCGCAGTACTTC
clone size: -; J gene: TRBJ2-1; V gene: TRBV7-6; D gene: TRBD2; CDR3 protein: CASSLREGNEQFF; CDR3 DNA: TGTGCCAGCAGCTTACGGGAGGGGAATGAGCAGTTCTTC
clone size: -; J gene: TRBJ2-5; V gene: TRBV7-9; D gene: TRBD1; CDR3 protein: CASRHGTAQETQYF; CDR3 DNA: TGTGCCAGCAGGCACGGGACAGCTCAAGAGACCCAGTACTTC
clone size: once; J gene: TRBJ1-4; V gene: TRBV9; D gene: TRBD1; CDR3 protein: CASSVDRGSTNEKLFF; CDR3 DNA: TGTGCCAGCAGCGTAGACAGGGGAAGCACTAATGAAAAACTGTTTTTT
clone size: -; J gene: TRBJ2-1; V gene: TRBV7-2; D gene: TRBD2; CDR3 protein: CASSDHGTSGSNEQFF; CDR3 DNA: TGTGCCAGCAGCGATCATGGGACTAGCGGGAGCAATGAGCAGTTCTTC
clone size: -; J gene: TRBJ2-7; V gene: TRBV13; D gene: -; CDR3 protein: CASKSGGERTYEQYF; CDR3 DNA: TGTGCCAGCAAGTCTGGAGGAGAAAGGACCTACGAGCAGTACTTC
clone size: -; J gene: TRBJ2-7; V gene: TRBV18; D gene: -; CDR3 protein: CASSSGGHYEQYF; CDR3 DNA: TGTGCCAGCTCATCCGGGGGCCACTACGAGCAGTACTTC
clone size: -; J gene: TRBJ2-3; V gene: TRBV9; D gene: TRBD2; CDR3 protein: CASSPRVSSGNLDTQYF; CDR3 DNA: TGTGCCAGCAGCCCGCGGGTATCTAGCGGGAATCTCGATACGCAGTATTTT
clone size: -; J gene: TRBJ2-1; V gene: TRBV9; D gene: -; CDR3 protein: CASSRSSYNEQFF; CDR3 DNA: TGTGCCAGCAGCAGGAGCTCCTACAATGAGCAGTTCTTC
clone size: -; J gene: TRBJ1-1; V gene: TRBV15; D gene: TRBD1; CDR3 protein: CATSRALGDRWDTEAFF; CDR3 DNA: TGTGCCACCAGCAGAGCATTAGGGGACAGATGGGACACTGAAGCTTTCTTT
clone size: once; J gene: TRBJ1-5; V gene: TRBV5-8; D gene: -; CDR3 protein: CASSWLQGSNQPQHF; CDR3 DNA: TGTGCCAGCAGCTGGCTCCAAGGGAGCAATCAGCCCCAGCATTTT
clone size: -; J gene: TRBJ1-5; V gene: TRBV28; D gene: -; CDR3 protein: CACRTLNQPQHF; CDR3 DNA: TGTGCCTGCCGCACCCTCAATCAGCCCCAGCATTTT
clone size: -; J gene: TRBJ2-5; V gene: TRBV9; D gene: TRBD1; CDR3 protein: CASSADRGLVTQYF; CDR3 DNA: TGTGCCAGCAGCGCAGACAGGGGCCTGGTGACCCAGTACTTC
clone size: -; J gene: TRBJ2-7; V gene: TRBV4-3; D gene: -; CDR3 protein: CASSAGTGSYEQYF; CDR3 DNA: TGCGCCAGCAGCGCCGGAACAGGGTCCTACGAGCAGTACTTC
clone size: -; J gene: TRBJ2-7; V gene: TRBV9; D gene: TRBD2; CDR3 protein: CASSGVSGTEQYF; CDR3 DNA: TGTGCCAGCAGCGGGGTTAGCGGGACCGAGCAGTACTTC
clone size: -; J gene: TRBJ1-1; V gene: TRBV29-1; D gene: -; CDR3 protein: CSVGPGLEAFF; CDR3 DNA: TGCAGCGTTGGGCCGGGTCTTGAAGCTTTCTTT
clone size: -; J gene: TRBJ2-1; V gene: TRBV29-1; D gene: -; CDR3 protein: CSVGPRASYNEQFF; CDR3 DNA: TGCAGCGTTGGACCACGCGCTTCCTACAATGAGCAGTTCTTC
clone size: -; J gene: TRBJ2-7; V gene: TRBV25-1; D gene: TRBD2; CDR3 protein: CASSEFASGSSNEQYF; CDR3 DNA: TGTGCCAGCAGTGAATTCGCTAGCGGGAGTTCGAACGAGCAGTACTTC
clone size: -; J gene: TRBJ2-2; V gene: TRBV7-8; D gene: -; CDR3 protein: CASSFAGELFF; CDR3 DNA: TGTGCCAGCAGCTTCGCCGGGGAGCTGTTTTTT
clone size: once; J gene: TRBJ2-1; V gene: TRBV28; D gene: -; CDR3 protein: CASSPFVGSSYNEQFF; CDR3 DNA: TGTGCCAGCAGTCCCTTTGTCGGGTCCTCCTACAATGAGCAGTTCTTC
clone size: -; J gene: TRBJ2-3; V gene: TRBV9; D gene: -; CDR3 protein: CASSVDVVYGTDTQYF; CDR3 DNA: TGTGCCAGCAGCGTAGATGTGGTCTACGGCACAGATACGCAGTATTTT
clone size: -; J gene: TRBJ1-1; V gene: TRBV5-4; D gene: -; CDR3 protein: CASSLDPGRAFF; CDR3 DNA: TGTGCCAGCAGCTTGGATCCGGGTAGAGCTTTCTTT